This entry concerns a single TCR beta chain. This specimen belongs to a study of blood T cell repertoires in COVID-19. This table comes from immunoSEQ multiplex PCR, and its TCRdb copy is limited to in-frame clones, with some not included. The sample has some 290,000 clones; roughly 89% are singletons. Trimming cost V 5 bases and J 0 bases, with 14 bases left between them. The CDR3 is 16 amino acids. CDR1 and CDR2 from the germline V gene are SGHNT and YENEEA. Input material: PBMCs or T cells enriched from blood (not recorded which). This receptor was identified in a woman aged 30 to 39 who had recovered from COVID-19. This sequence joins TRBV11-3 and TRBJ2-1; maybe TRBD1 (6 bases). Written as DNA, the CDR3 is TGTGCCAGCAGCAAAGGACAGACAAGCTCCTACAATGAGCAGTTCTTC. Translated: CASSKGQTSSYNEQFF.